This T cell receptor beta chain was profiled in a study of blood T cell repertoires in COVID-19. Across the study: Acute and convalescent COVID-19 samples came from the United States, Italy and Spain. The analysed material was cDNA or gDNA that came from T cells, B-cell-depleted T cells, or PBMCs.

Per the original data handling: Amplifying reference gene primers gave estimates of nucleated cell counts. Clones were sequenced by immunoSEQ multiplex PCR, and TCRdb holds only the in-frame ones, with some missing. The V and J calls and clone size come from that table; D and trimming were worked out from the DNA. The sample lists over 55,000 clones; over 70% were seen once. The V and J ends lost 2 bases and 7 bases, in that order; junction bases with no gene match: 9. The length of the CDR3 is 16 residues. The germline V gene encodes CDR1 GTSNPN and CDR2 SVGIG (reference sequence). Sequenced sample: peripheral blood. This chain joins TRBV30 and TRBJ2-1; 12 bases map to TRBD2. This receptor was taken from a woman aged 70-85 years with acute or convalescent COVID-19. CDR3: CAWSNEGLAGFNEQFF. The CDR3 DNA reads as TGTGCCTGGAGTAACGAAGGACTAGCGGGATTTAATGAGCAGTTCTTC.